This T cell receptor (beta chain) was profiled in a study of CD8 T cells in cerebrospinal fluid in Alzheimer's disease. Study in general: CSF T cell clonal expansion was assessed by plate-based nested PCR and droplet-based sequencing.

CDR3 length equals 11 residues. Germline V gene data show CDR1 as DFQATT and CDR2 as SNEGSKA (reference sequence). By frequency, this clonotype registers medium-sized. TCRdb reprocessed the 10x single-cell sequencing reads; each CDR3 protein has one entry and no DNA is given. The sample data list about 1,200 distinct CDR3 sequences. The sequenced sample was cerebrospinal fluid. This TCR was sampled from a human donor with Parkinson's disease. The chain couples TRBV20-1 to TRBJ2-1; TCRdb's D gene call, TRBD2, goes unchecked for lack of DNA. This chain's CDR3 is CMGLEYNEQFF.